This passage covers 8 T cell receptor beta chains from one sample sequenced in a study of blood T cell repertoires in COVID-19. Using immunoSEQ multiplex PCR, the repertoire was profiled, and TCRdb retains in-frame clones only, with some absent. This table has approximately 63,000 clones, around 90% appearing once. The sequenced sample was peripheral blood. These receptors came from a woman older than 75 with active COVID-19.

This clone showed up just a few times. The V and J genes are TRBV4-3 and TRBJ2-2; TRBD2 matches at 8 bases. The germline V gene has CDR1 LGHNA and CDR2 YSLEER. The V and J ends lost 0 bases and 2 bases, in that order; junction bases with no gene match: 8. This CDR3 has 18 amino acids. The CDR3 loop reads CASSQEILAVLNTGELFF. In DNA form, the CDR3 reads TGCGCCAGCAGCCAAGAGATACTAGCGGTGCTAAACACCGGGGAGCTGTTTTTT.

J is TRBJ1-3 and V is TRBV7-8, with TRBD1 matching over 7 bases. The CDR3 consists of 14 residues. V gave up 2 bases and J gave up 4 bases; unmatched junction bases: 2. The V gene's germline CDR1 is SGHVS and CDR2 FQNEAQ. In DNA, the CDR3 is TGTGCCAGCAGCTTACTACAGGGGGGAAACACCATATATTTT. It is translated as CASSLLQGGNTIYF.

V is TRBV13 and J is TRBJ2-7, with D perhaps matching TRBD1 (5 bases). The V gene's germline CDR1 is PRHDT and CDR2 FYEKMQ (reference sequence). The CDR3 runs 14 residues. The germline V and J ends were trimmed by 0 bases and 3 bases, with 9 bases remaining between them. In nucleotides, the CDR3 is TGTGCCAGCAGCTTAGGAGGGGTAGGCTACGAGCAGTACTTC. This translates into CASSLGGVGYEQYF. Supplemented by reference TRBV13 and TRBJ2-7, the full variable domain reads AAGVIQSPRHLIKEKRETATLKCYPIPRHDTVYWYQQGPGQDPQFLISFYEKMQSDKGSIPDRFSAQQFSDYHSELNMSSLELGDSALYFCASSLGGVGYEQYFGPGTRLTVT.

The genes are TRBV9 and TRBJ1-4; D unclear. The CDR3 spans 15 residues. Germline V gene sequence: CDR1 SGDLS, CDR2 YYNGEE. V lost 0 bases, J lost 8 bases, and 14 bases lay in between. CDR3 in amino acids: CASSVASGWEEKLFF. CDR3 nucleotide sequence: TGTGCCAGCAGCGTAGCTTCGGGATGGGAGGAAAAACTGTTTTTT.

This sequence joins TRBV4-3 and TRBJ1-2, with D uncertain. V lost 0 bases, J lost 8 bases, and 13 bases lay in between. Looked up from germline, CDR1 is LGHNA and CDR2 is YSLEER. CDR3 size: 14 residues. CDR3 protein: CASSQDIGGWGYTF. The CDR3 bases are TGCGCCAGCAGCCAAGATATTGGAGGGTGGGGCTACACCTTC.

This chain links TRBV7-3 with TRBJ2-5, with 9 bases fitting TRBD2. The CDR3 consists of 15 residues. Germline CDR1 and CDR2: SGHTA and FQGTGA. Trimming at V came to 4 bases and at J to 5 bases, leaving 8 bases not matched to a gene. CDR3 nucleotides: TGTGCCAGCAGCTCGCGGGGGGGCCTCGATGAGACCCAGTACTTC. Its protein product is CASSSRGGLDETQYF.

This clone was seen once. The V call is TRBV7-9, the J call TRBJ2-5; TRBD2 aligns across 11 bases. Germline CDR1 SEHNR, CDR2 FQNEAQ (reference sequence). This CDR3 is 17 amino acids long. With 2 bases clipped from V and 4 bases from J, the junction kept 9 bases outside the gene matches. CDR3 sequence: CASSLSLAGGLGETQYF. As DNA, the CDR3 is TGTGCCAGCAGCTTATCCCTAGCGGGGGGCCTTGGAGAGACCCAGTACTTC. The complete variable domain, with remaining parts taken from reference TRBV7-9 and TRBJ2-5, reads DTGVSQNPRHKITKRGQNVTFRCDPISEHNRLYWYRQTLGQGPEFLTYFQNEAQLEKSRLLSDRFSAERPKGSFSTLEIQRTEQGDSAMYLCASSLSLAGGLGETQYFGPGTRLLVL.

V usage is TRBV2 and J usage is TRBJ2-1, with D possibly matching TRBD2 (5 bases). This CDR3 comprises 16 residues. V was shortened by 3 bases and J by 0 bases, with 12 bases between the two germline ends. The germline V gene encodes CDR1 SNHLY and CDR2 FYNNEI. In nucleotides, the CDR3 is TGTGCCAGCAGTGACCCCCCGGGGAGCTCCTACAATGAGCAGTTCTTC. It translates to CASSDPPGSSYNEQFF.